These T cell receptor beta chains were read from a single sample in a study of CD8+ T cells in alopecia areata. The assay was immunoSEQ multiplex PCR, and TCRdb's table has in-frame clones only and misses some. The sample yields more than 200,000 clones, roughly 40% seen once. This material consisted of CD4+ T cells sorted from blood, taken around week 36, from a patient treated with tofacitinib. The receptors shown here come from a human donor with alopecia areata. Both conserved end residues are part of each CDR3. A D gene is named only where the DNA matches it firmly. Clone sizes are given selectively: once, few, many, or a class where the clone is expanded.

>TRBV18|.|TRBJ1-1|.
TGTGCCAGCGCGCCACGGGGCGAAACTGAAGCTTTCTTT
CASAPRGETEAFF
>TRBV18|.|TRBJ2-7|.
TGTGCCAGCTCACCAGTGGGGTACGACGAGCAGTACTTC
CASSPVGYDEQYF
>TRBV19|.|TRBJ2-1|few
TGTGCCAGTAGTATAGTAGGCTTTAAGCAGTTCTTC
CASSIVGFKQFF
>TRBV6-5|.|TRBJ2-7|.
TGTGCCAGCCGGCTCGACGACAGTTCCTCCTACGAGCAGTACTTC
CASRLDDSSSYEQYF
>TRBV7-2|TRBD2|TRBJ2-7|.
TGTGCCAGCAGCTTCCGCGGGAGTGGCGAGCAGTACTTC
CASSFRGSGEQYF
>TRBV7-2|.|TRBJ2-1|.
TGTGCCAGCAGCTTAGGTAGGGGGACTTACAATGAGCAGTTCTTC
CASSLGRGTYNEQFF
>TRBV4-1|.|TRBJ2-1|.
TGCGCCAGCAGCACTCCGGAGTCGTTTAGGGGCTCCAATGAGCAGTTCTTC
CASSTPESFRGSNEQFF
>TRBV19|TRBD1|TRBJ2-1|few
TGTGCCAGTAGGCCCACAGGGGGGCCGCAGTTCTTC
CASRPTGGPQFF
>TRBV25-1|.|TRBJ2-3|.
TGTGCCTCCGGCCCTCTCACCGCAGATACGCAGTATTTT
CASGPLTADTQYF
>TRBV5-4|.|TRBJ1-1|.
TGTGCCAGCAGCTCCGGGGAATGGGGTTTCTTT
CASSSGEWGFF
>TRBV2|TRBD2|TRBJ2-1|.
TGTGCCAGCAGTGAACTAGCGGGGGGTGTAAATGAGCAGTTCTTC
CASSELAGGVNEQFF
>TRBV15|.|TRBJ2-7|.
TGTGCCACCAGCAGACCGGGATCTCGATACGAGCAGTACTTC
CATSRPGSRYEQYF
>TRBV4-2|.|TRBJ2-7|.
TGTGCCAGCAGCCAAGATGGAGTCTACGAGCAGTACTTC
CASSQDGVYEQYF
>TRBV5-1|.|TRBJ2-7|.
TGCGCCAGCACATACGTAGCAGGGACGTACGAGCAGTACTTC
CASTYVAGTYEQYF
>TRBV10-3|.|TRBJ1-5|.
TGTGCCATCAGACCGAGTAGCAATCAGCCCCAGCATTTT
CAIRPSSNQPQHF
>TRBV30|.|TRBJ1-1|.
TGTGCCTGGAGTCGAAGGACGGAGGCTTTCTTT
CAWSRRTEAFF
>TRBV5-4|.|TRBJ2-1|.
TGTGCCAGCAGGGGGGATAGCTCCTACAATGAGCAGTTCTTC
CASRGDSSYNEQFF
>TRBV19|.|TRBJ2-5|.
TGTGCCAGTAGTACTGGGGAGACCCAGTACTTC
CASSTGETQYF
>TRBV4-3|.|TRBJ2-2|.
TGCGCCAGCAGCCAAGAAAATAGCGGCTTCGGGGAGCTGTTTTTT
CASSQENSGFGELFF
>TRBV4-2|.|TRBJ2-5|.
TGTGCCAGCAGCCAAGAGACTAGTACAGAGACCCAGTACTTC
CASSQETSTETQYF
>TRBV10-3|.|TRBJ1-1|few
TGTGCCATCAAAGGACAGTACACTGAAGCTTTCTTT
CAIKGQYTEAFF
>TRBV5-1|.|TRBJ1-1|few
TGCGCCAGCAGCTTGGCTCACGGGAGGACTGAAGCTTTCTTT
CASSLAHGRTEAFF